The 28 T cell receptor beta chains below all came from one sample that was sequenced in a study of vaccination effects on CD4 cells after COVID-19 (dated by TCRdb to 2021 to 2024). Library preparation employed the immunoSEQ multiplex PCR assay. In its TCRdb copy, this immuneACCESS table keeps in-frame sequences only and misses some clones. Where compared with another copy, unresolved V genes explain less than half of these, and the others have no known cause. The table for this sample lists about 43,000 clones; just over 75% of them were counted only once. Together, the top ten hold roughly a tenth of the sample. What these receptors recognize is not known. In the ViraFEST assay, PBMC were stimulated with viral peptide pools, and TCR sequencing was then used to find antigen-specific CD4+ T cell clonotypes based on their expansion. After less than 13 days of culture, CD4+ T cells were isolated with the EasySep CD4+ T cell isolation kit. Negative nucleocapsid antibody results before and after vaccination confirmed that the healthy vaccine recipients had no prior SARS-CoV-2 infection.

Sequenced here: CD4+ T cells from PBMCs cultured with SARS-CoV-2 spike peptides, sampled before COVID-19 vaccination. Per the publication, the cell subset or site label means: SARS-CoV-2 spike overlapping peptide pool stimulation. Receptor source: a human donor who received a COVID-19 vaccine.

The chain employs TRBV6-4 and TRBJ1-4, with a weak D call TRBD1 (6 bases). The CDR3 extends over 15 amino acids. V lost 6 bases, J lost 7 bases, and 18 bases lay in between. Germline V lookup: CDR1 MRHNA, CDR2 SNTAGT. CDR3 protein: CASSKQGLDGEKLFF. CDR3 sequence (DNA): TGTGCCAGCAGCAAACAGGGATTAGACGGTGAAAAACTGTTTTTT.

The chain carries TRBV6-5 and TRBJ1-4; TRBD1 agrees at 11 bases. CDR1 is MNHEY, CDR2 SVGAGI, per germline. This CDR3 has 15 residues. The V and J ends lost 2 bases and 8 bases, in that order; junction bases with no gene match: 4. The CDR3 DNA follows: TGTGCCAGCAGTTACCGGGGGGACAGGGGGGAAAAACTGTTTTTT. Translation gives CASSYRGDRGEKLFF.

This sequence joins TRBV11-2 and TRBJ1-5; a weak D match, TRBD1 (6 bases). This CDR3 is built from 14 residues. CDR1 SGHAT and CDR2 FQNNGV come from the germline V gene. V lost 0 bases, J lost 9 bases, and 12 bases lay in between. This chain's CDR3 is CASSLDRGGRPQHF. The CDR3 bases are TGTGCCAGCAGCTTAGATAGGGGGGGGAGGCCCCAGCATTTT.

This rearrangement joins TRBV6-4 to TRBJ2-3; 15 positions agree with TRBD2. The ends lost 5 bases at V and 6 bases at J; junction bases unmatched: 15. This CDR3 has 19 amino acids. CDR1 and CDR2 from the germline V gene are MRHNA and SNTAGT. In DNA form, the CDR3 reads TGTGCCAGCAGTCCACGACTGGGACTAGCGGGGGGCCTTATGGATACGCAGTATTTT. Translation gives CASSPRLGLAGGLMDTQYF.

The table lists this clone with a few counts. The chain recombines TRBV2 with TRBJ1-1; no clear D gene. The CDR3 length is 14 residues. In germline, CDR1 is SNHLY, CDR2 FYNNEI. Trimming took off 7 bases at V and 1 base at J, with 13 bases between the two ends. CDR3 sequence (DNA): TGTGCCAGCAAGAACCCCCCGGGGAACACTGAAGCTTTCTTT. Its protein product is CASKNPPGNTEAFF.

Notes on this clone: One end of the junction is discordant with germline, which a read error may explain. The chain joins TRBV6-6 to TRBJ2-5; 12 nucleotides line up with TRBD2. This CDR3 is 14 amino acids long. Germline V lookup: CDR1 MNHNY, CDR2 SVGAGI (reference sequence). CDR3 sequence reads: CASRTASGGALGDF. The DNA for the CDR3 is TGTGCCAGCAGAACAGCTAGCGGGGGGGCATTGGGAGACTTC.

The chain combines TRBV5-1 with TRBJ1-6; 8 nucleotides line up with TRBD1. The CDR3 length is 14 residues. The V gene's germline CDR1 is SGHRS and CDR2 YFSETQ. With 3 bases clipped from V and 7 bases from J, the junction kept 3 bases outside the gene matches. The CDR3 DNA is TGCGCCAGCAGCTCACAGGGGGGGAATTCACCCCTCCACTTT. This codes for CASSSQGGNSPLHF. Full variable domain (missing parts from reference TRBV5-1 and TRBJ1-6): KAGVTQTPRYLIKTRGQQVTLSCSPISGHRSVSWYQQTPGQGLQFLFEYFSETQRNKGNFPGRFSGRQFSNSRSEMNVSTLELGDSALYLCASSSQGGNSPLHFGNGTRLTVT.

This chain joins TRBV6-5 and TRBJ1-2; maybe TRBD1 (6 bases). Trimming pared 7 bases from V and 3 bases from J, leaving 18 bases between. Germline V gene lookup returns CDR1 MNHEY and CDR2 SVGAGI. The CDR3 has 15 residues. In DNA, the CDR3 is TGTGCCAGCAATAGACAGGCAGGGTTCGACTATGGCTACACCTTC. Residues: CASNRQAGFDYGYTF.

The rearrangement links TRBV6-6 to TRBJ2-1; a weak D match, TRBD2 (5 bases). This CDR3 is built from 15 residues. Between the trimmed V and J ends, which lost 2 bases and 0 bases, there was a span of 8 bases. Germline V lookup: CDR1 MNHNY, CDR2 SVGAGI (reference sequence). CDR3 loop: CASSYGAASYNEQFF. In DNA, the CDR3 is TGTGCCAGCAGTTACGGAGCGGCCTCCTACAATGAGCAGTTCTTC.

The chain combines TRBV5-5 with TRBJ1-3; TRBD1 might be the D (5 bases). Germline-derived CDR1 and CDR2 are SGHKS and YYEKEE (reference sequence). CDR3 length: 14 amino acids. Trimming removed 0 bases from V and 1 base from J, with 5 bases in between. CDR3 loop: CASSLGGSGNTIYF. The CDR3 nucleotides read TGTGCCAGCAGCTTGGGGGGGTCTGGAAACACCATATATTTT.

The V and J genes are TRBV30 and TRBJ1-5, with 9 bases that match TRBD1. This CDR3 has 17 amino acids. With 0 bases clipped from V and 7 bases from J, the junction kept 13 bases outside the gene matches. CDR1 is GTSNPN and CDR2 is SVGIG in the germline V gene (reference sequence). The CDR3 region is CAWSVRTGTGISQPQHF. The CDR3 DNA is TGTGCCTGGAGTGTACGTACCGGGACAGGGATTTCCCAGCCCCAGCATTTT.

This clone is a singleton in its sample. CDR3: CASGLVPGPLSTEAFF. The CDR3 region has the DNA TGTGCTAGTGGTTTGGTACCGGGCCCCCTAAGTACTGAAGCTTTCTTT. The rearrangement uses TRBV12-5 and TRBJ1-1; no reliable D call. V was shortened by 0 bases and J by 5 bases, with 16 bases between the two germline ends. The CDR3 totals 16 residues. The germline CDR1 and CDR2 sequences are LGHNT and FRNRAP.

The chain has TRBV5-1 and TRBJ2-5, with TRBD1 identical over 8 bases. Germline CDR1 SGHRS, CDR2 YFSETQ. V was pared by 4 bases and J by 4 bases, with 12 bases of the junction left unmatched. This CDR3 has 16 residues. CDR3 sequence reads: CASSLRSGQGGETQYF. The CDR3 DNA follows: TGCGCCAGCAGCCTTCGTTCCGGACAGGGAGGAGAGACCCAGTACTTC.

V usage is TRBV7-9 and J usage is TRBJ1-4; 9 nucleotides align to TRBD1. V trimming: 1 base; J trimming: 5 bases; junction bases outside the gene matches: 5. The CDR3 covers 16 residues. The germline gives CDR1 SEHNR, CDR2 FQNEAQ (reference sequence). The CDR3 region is CASSLGIGQGNEKLFF. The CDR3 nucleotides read TGTGCCAGCAGCTTAGGAATCGGACAGGGGAATGAAAAACTGTTTTTT.

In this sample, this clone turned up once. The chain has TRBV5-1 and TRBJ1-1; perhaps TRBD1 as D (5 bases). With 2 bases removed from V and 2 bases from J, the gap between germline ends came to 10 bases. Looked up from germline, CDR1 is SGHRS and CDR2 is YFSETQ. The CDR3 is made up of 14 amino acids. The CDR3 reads CASSFEGRNTEAFF. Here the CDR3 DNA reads TGCGCCAGCAGCTTCGAGGGGAGAAACACTGAAGCTTTCTTT.

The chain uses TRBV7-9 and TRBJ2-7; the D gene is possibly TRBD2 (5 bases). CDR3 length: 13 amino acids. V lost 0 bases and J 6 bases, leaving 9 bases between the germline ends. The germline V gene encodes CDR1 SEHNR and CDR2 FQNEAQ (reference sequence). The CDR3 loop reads CASSLARGSEQYV. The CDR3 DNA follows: TGTGCCAGCAGCTTAGCACGGGGTTCCGAGCAGTACGTC.

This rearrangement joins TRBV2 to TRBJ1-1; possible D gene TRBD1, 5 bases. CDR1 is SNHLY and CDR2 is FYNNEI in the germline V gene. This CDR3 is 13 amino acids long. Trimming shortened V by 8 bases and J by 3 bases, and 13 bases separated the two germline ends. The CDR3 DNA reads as TGTGCCAGCGGTAGTCAGGGTGACACTGAAGCTTTCTTT. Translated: CASGSQGDTEAFF.

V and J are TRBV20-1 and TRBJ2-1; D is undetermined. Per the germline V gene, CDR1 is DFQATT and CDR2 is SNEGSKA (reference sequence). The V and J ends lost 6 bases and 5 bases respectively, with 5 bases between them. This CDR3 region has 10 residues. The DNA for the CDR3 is TGCAGTGCCACTAACAATGAGCAGTTCTTC. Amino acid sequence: CSATNNEQFF.

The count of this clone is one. The CDR3 DNA reads TGTGCCAGCAGGCTCCCGGGACAGCAACAAGAGACCCAGTACTTC. Encoded protein: CASRLPGQQQETQYF. The J gene is TRBJ2-5, the V gene TRBV11-2, with 7 bases that match TRBD1. Germline values: CDR1 SGHAT, CDR2 FQNNGV. V shed 6 bases and J 2 bases; nucleotides not matched to a gene: 9. The CDR3 has 15 residues.

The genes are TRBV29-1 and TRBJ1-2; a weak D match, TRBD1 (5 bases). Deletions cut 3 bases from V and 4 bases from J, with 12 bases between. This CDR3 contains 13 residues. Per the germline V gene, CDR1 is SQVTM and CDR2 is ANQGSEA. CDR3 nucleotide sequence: TGCAGCGTTGATCAGAGGGGTACCTATGGCTACACCTTC. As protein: CSVDQRGTYGYTF.

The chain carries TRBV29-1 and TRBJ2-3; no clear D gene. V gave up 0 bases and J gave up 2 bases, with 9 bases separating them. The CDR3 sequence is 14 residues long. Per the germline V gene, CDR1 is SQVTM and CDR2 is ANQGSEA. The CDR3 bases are TGCAGCGTTGAAGACGGAGCTACCACAGATACGCAGTATTTT. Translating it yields CSVEDGATTDTQYF.

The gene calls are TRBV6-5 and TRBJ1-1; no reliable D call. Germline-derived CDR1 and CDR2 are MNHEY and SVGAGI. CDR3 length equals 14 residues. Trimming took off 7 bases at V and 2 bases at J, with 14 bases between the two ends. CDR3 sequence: CASKDYFFNTEAFF. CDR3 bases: TGTGCCAGCAAGGACTACTTCTTTAACACTGAAGCTTTCTTT.

CDR3 amino acids: CASSLFGGAVSPLHF. CDR3 bases: TGTGCCAGCAGCTTATTCGGGGGGGCAGTTTCACCCCTCCACTTT. V and J are TRBV7-3 and TRBJ1-6; D may be TRBD1 (6 bases). Trimming took off 2 bases at V and 9 bases at J, with 14 bases between the two ends. The CDR3 is 15 amino acids. Germline CDR1 is SGHTA and CDR2 is FQGTGA.

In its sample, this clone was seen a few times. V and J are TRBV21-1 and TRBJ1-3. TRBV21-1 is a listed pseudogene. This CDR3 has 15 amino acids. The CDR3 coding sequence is TGTGCCAGCAGCAAAGGGGATTCCTCTGGAAACACCATATATTTT. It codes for CASSKGDSSGNTIYF.

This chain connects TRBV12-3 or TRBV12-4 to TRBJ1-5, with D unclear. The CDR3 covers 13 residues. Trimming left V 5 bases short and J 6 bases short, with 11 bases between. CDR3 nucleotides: TGTGCCAGCAGTCAGCAAGGGTTTCAGCCCCAGCATTTT. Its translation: CASSQQGFQPQHF.

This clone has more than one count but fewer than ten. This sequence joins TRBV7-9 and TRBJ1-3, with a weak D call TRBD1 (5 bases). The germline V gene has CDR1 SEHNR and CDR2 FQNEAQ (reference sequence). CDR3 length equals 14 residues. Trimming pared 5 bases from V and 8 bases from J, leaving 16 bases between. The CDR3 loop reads CASSRYGAGDTIYF. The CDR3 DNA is TGTGCCAGCAGCAGATATGGGGCGGGGGACACCATATATTTT.

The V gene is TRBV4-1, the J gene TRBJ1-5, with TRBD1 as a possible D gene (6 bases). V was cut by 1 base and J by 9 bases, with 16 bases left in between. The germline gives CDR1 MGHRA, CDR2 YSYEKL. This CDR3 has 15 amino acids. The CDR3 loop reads CASSQGVDGGRPQHF. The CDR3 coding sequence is TGCGCCAGCAGCCAAGGAGTGGACGGGGGGCGGCCCCAGCATTTT.

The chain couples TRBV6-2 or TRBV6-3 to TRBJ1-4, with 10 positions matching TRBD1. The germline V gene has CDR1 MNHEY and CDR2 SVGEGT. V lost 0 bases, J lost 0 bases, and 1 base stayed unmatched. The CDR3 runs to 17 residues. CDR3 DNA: TGTGCCAGCAGTTACTCGGGACAGGGGTCAACTAATGAAAAACTGTTTTTT. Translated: CASSYSGQGSTNEKLFF.